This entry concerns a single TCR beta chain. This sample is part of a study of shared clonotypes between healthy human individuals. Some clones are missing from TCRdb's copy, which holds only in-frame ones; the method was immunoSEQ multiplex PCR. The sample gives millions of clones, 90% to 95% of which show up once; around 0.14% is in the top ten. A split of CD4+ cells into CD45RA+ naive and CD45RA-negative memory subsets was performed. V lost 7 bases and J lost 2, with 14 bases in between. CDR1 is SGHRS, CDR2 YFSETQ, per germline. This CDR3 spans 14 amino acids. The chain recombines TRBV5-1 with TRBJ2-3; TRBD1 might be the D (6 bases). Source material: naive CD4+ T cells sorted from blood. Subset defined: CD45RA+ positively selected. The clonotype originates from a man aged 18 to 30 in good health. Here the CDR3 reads CASAWTEATDTQYF. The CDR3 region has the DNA TGCGCCAGCGCCTGGACAGAAGCCACAGATACGCAGTATTTT.